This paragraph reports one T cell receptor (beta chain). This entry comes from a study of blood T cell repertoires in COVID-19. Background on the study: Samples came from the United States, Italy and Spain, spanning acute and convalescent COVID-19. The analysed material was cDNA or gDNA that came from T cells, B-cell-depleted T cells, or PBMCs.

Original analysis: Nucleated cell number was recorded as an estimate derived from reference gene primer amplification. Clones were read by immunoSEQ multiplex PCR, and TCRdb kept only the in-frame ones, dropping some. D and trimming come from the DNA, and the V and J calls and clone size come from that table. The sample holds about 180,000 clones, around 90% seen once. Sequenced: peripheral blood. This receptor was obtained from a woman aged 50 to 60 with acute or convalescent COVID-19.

CDR3 residues: CASSLGTFSPFGNEQFF. In DNA, the CDR3 is TGTGCCAGCAGCTTAGGCACATTCTCCCCCTTTGGCAATGAGCAGTTCTTC. J is TRBJ2-1 and V is TRBV7-9; D gene unclear. CDR3 length: 17 amino acids. V was cut by 1 base and J by 6 bases, with 19 bases left in between. The germline V gene has CDR1 SEHNR and CDR2 FQNEAQ (reference sequence).